Shown below are 26 T cell receptor beta chains from a single sample sequenced in a study of vaccination and CD4 T cells after COVID-19. No cognate antigen is known for these TCRs. CD4+ T cells that had been cultured provided DNA sequenced with the Oncomine TCR Beta short-read assay. Each CDR3 protein gets one entry after TCRdb re-called the PCR reads with MiXCR. The sample has about 21,000 distinct CDR3 sequences, roughly 60% seen once. Noted treatment: approximately nine-day PBMC culture with coronavirus spike peptide pools or control peptides (ViraFEST assay). Specimen: CD4+ T cells from blood, cultured in vitro, collected before SARS-CoV-2 vaccination. These receptors were taken from a human donor who received a COVID-19 vaccine.

Of note for this clonotype: At one boundary the junction diverges from the germline segment, which might be a read error. This chain connects TRBV12-3 or TRBV12-4 to TRBJ1-1; a possible D gene is TRBD1 (6 bases). There are 14 residues in the CDR3. The CDR3: CASSSSTGNTEAFF. The DNA for the CDR3 is TGTGCCAGCAGTTCGTCTACAGGGAACACTGAGGCTTTCTTT.

This sequence joins TRBV7-9 and TRBJ2-3; 9 bases agree with TRBD2. Per the germline V gene, CDR1 is SEHNR and CDR2 is FQNEAQ (reference sequence). CDR3 size: 15 residues. V lost 3 bases to trimming and J lost 3 bases; unmatched junction nucleotides: 4. DNA of the CDR3: TGTGCCAGCAGCTTTAGCGGGGGAGAAACAGATACGCAGTATTTT. It encodes CASSFSGGETDTQYF.

In this sample, this clonotype turned up a few times. The chain joins TRBV5-1 to TRBJ2-5; D unclear. V was trimmed by 0 bases and J by 2 bases, leaving 8 bases between them. Per the germline V gene, CDR1 is SGHRS and CDR2 is YFSETQ. This CDR3 comprises 14 residues. CDR3 DNA: TGCGCCAGCAGCTTGGGGCTTGGTCAAGAGACCCAGTACTTC. Encoded protein: CASSLGLGQETQYF.

The J gene is TRBJ1-1, the V gene TRBV30; TRBD1 agrees at 8 bases. The length of the CDR3 is 14 residues. J gave up 4 bases and V 3 bases, and 7 bases lay outside the gene matches. The germline gives CDR1 GTSNPN, CDR2 SVGIG (reference sequence). CDR3 loop: CAWRLGQAPTEAFF. The CDR3 bases are TGTGCCTGGAGGTTGGGACAGGCTCCCACTGAAGCTTTCTTT.

This CDR3 is CASSPAGGDYGYTF. CDR3 in DNA: TGCGCCAGCAGCCCGGCGGGGGGAGACTATGGCTACACCTTC. This chain joins TRBV5-1 and TRBJ1-2, with TRBD1 as a possible D gene (5 bases). Trimming took 4 bases from V and 3 from J, leaving 13 bases between them. Germline assignment: CDR1 SGHRS and CDR2 YFSETQ. The length of the CDR3 is 14 residues.

This clonotype has more than one count but fewer than ten. The chain links TRBV20-1 to TRBJ1-6; 7 bases fit TRBD1. The junction had 7 bases not matched to a gene; V was cut back by 5 bases and J by 9 bases. The V gene's germline CDR1 is DFQATT and CDR2 SNEGSKA (reference sequence). CDR3 length: 13 amino acids. The CDR3 nucleotides are TGCAGTGCTCTTTCGCAGGGGGGTTCACCCCTCCACTTT. The encoded protein is CSALSQGGSPLHF.

V gene TRBV12-3 or TRBV12-4 combines with J gene TRBJ2-1, with TRBD1 identical over 7 bases. V lost 7 bases to trimming and J lost 3 bases; unmatched junction nucleotides: 9. The CDR3 has 15 amino acids. CDR3 bases: TGTGCCAGCACCCGTTTCGGGACAGTCTACAATGAGCAGTTCTTC. Translating it yields CASTRFGTVYNEQFF.

The chain employs TRBV29-1 and TRBJ1-2; D call uncertain. Per germline, CDR1 SQVTM and CDR2 ANQGSEA. The CDR3 sequence is 12 residues long. V was pared by 7 bases and J by 4 bases, with 13 bases between. The DNA for the CDR3 is TGCAGCGCCGGGGAGAGGATCTATGGCTACACCTTC. It is translated as CSAGERIYGYTF.

J is TRBJ1-4 and V is TRBV20-1; a possible D gene is TRBD1 (6 bases). V was clipped by 3 bases and J by 5 bases, with 10 bases between them. Germline V gene sequence: CDR1 DFQATT, CDR2 SNEGSKA (reference sequence). This CDR3 contains 13 residues. The CDR3 protein is CSASRDINEKLFF. DNA of the CDR3: TGCAGTGCTAGCCGGGACATCAATGAAAAACTGTTTTTT.

This chain connects TRBV6-1 to TRBJ2-5; no reliable D call. Deletions cut 8 bases from V and 1 base from J, with 20 bases between. Germline loops: CDR1 MNHNS, CDR2 SASEGT. The CDR3 extends over 16 amino acids. The CDR3 DNA sequence: TGTGCCAGCGAGCCGGGCCCACCTTTTAGCCAAGAGACCCAGTACTTC. It codes for CASEPGPPFSQETQYF.

This clonotype is termed medium-sized. The chain is built from TRBV7-9 and TRBJ1-2, with D tentatively TRBD1 (5 bases). From germline, CDR1 is SEHNR and CDR2 FQNEAQ (reference sequence). V shed 1 base and J shed 3 bases, with 12 bases lying between them. The CDR3 spans 15 residues. DNA of the CDR3: TGTGCCAGCAGCTTAGGGCAGGGTCGGTACTATGGCTACACCTTC. Encoded protein: CASSLGQGRYYGYTF.

The rearrangement joins TRBV20-1 to TRBJ2-5; no reliable D call. Germline V lookup: CDR1 DFQATT, CDR2 SNEGSKA (reference sequence). Trimming pared 0 bases from V and 2 bases from J, leaving 13 bases between. The CDR3 has 15 residues. The CDR3 spells CSARDLQTPQETQYF. The CDR3 nucleotides read TGCAGTGCTAGAGACCTACAGACCCCACAAGAGACCCAGTACTTC.

The J gene is TRBJ2-3, the V gene TRBV30, with 8 bases matching TRBD2. The V segment lost 4 bases and the J segment 2 bases; nucleotides outside the gene matches: 2. Germline values: CDR1 GTSNPN, CDR2 SVGIG (reference sequence). This CDR3 is 13 amino acids long. CDR3 DNA sequence: TGTGCCTGGACGGGGGGGTTCACAGATACGCAGTATTTT. Residues: CAWTGGFTDTQYF.

The chain links TRBV2 to TRBJ2-3; 8 nucleotides agree with TRBD2. The CDR3 sequence is 15 residues long. Germline trimming cut 6 bases from V and 6 bases from J; bases unmatched to any gene: 11. Germline V CDR1 and CDR2: SNHLY, FYNNEI. CDR3 sequence (DNA): TGTGCCAGCAGGAAAAGACTAGCGAGAGAGGATACGCAGTATTTT. Translating gives CASRKRLAREDTQYF.

The chain links TRBV20-1 to TRBJ1-5, with D unclear. Per germline, CDR1 DFQATT and CDR2 SNEGSKA (reference sequence). This CDR3 region has 13 residues. V gave up 3 bases and J gave up 1 base, with 7 bases separating them. CDR3 nucleotide sequence: TGCAGTGCTAGGGAAGTCAGCAATCAGCCCCAGCATTTT. Residues: CSAREVSNQPQHF.

The J gene is TRBJ2-7, the V gene TRBV6-1; 12 bases line up with TRBD2. There are 19 residues in the CDR3. J lost 3 bases, V lost 5 bases, and 17 bases had no gene match. Germline V CDR1 and CDR2: MNHNS, SASEGT. The CDR3 here is CASSPRLAGDPNLNYEQYF. The CDR3, as DNA: TGTGCCAGCAGTCCCAGACTAGCGGGGGACCCCAACCTTAACTACGAGCAGTACTTC.

The rearrangement uses TRBV11-3 and TRBJ1-2; 7 positions agree with TRBD1. The germline CDR1 and CDR2 sequences are SGHNT and YENEEA. The V and J ends lost 4 bases and 1 base, in that order; junction bases with no gene match: 3. This CDR3 is built from 14 residues. CDR3 residues: CASSSWDSNYGYTF. Here the CDR3 DNA reads TGTGCCAGCAGCTCGTGGGACAGTAACTATGGCTACACCTTC.

CDR3 loop: CASSLSTGTGYGYTF. The CDR3, as DNA: TGTGCCAGCAGCCTAAGCACCGGGACAGGATATGGCTACACCTTC. The V gene is TRBV7-9, the J gene TRBJ1-2, with 8 nucleotides matching TRBD1. The CDR3 consists of 15 residues. V shed 5 bases and J 5 bases; nucleotides not matched to a gene: 10. Germline V lookup: CDR1 SEHNR, CDR2 FQNEAQ (reference sequence).

CDR3 protein: CATSPPGQTTDTQYF. The CDR3 region has the DNA TGTGCCACCTCACCCCCGGGACAAACCACAGATACGCAGTATTTT. The chain joins TRBV6-1 to TRBJ2-3, with D possibly matching TRBD1 (6 bases). CDR3 length: 15 residues. V was cut by 10 bases and J by 2 bases, with 19 bases left in between. Germline-derived CDR1 and CDR2 are MNHNS and SASEGT.

The chain couples TRBV30 to TRBJ2-7, with TRBD1 matching over 9 bases. J was trimmed by 2 bases and V by 4 bases; bases with no gene match: 6. The CDR3 consists of 14 residues. Per germline, CDR1 GTSNPN and CDR2 SVGIG (reference sequence). This chain's CDR3 is CAWTRGDRAYEQYF. CDR3 bases: TGTGCCTGGACCAGAGGGGACAGGGCCTACGAGCAGTACTTC.

V and J are TRBV19 and TRBJ2-5, with D perhaps matching TRBD1 (5 bases). V was cut by 4 bases and J by 4 bases, with 13 bases left in between. Germline V gene lookup returns CDR1 LNHDA and CDR2 SQIVND (reference sequence). CDR3 length: 14 amino acids. CDR3 in amino acids: CASSNRIWRETQYF. The CDR3 nucleotides are TGTGCCAGTAGTAACAGGATTTGGAGAGAGACCCAGTACTTC.

The CDR3 region is CASSRTGTVSSHSPLHF. CDR3 in DNA: TGTGCCAGTAGTAGAACAGGGACAGTTTCATCCCATTCACCCCTCCACTTT. This rearrangement joins TRBV19 to TRBJ1-6; 7 bases fit TRBD1. V lost 4 bases to trimming and J lost 8 bases; unmatched junction nucleotides: 14. The CDR3 loop spans 17 amino acids. Germline lookup yields CDR1 LNHDA and CDR2 SQIVND (reference sequence).

The chain couples TRBV19 to TRBJ2-7; TRBD1 aligns across 9 bases. The V segment lost 5 bases and the J segment 3 bases; nucleotides outside the gene matches: 8. CDR3 length: 15 amino acids. CDR1 is LNHDA, CDR2 SQIVND, per germline (reference sequence). CDR3 residues: CASSARGQGDYEQYF. Here the CDR3 DNA reads TGTGCCAGTAGTGCCCGGGGACAGGGTGACTACGAGCAGTACTTC.

The table lists this clonotype with a few counts. CDR3 DNA sequence: TGTGCCTGGAGTCGCTTCGGGGGGGACTTCTCCAACACCGGGGAGCTGTTTTTT. Amino acid sequence: CAWSRFGGDFSNTGELFF. The V and J genes are TRBV30 and TRBJ2-2, with 8 bases lining up with TRBD2. Germline assignment: CDR1 GTSNPN and CDR2 SVGIG (reference sequence). V was pared by 2 bases and J by 2 bases, with 13 bases of the junction left unmatched. The CDR3 consists of 18 residues.

CDR3 nucleotides: TGTGCCAGCAGCCTGGGGCACAGGACCCCTGGCACAGATACGCAGTATTTT. The encoded protein is CASSLGHRTPGTDTQYF. The chain joins TRBV7-3 to TRBJ2-3; a weak D match, TRBD1 (5 bases). CDR1 is SGHTA and CDR2 is FQGTGA in the germline V gene. Trimming took 5 bases from V and 1 from J, leaving 19 bases between them. CDR3 size: 17 residues.

The sample holds a few counts of this clonotype. V gene TRBV24-1 combines with J gene TRBJ1-2; D unresolved. Germline-derived CDR1 and CDR2 are KGHDR and SFDVKD. V lost 7 bases, J lost 4 bases, and 15 bases lay in between. The CDR3 runs to 14 residues. CDR3 amino acids: CATREGIIGYGYTF. The CDR3 DNA follows: TGTGCCACCAGGGAGGGTATCATCGGCTATGGCTACACCTTC.